This T cell receptor (beta chain) was found in a study of T-cell memory formation after mild COVID-19. Study background: The two donors had largely donor-specific TCR clusters.

This clonotype was found a few times. TCRdb reprocessed the 5' RACE reads via MiXCR and lists one record per CDR3 protein. The sample shows 220,000 or so distinct CDR3 sequences, roughly 10% of them seen only once. This CDR3 contains 12 residues. The germline CDR1 and CDR2 sequences are DFQATT and SNEGSKA (reference sequence). Trimming stripped 5 bases from V and 6 bases from J, with 12 bases between. The TCR sequence derives from a man younger than 30 who had mild COVID-19 (a few samples of this study predate the infection). Cell type and time point are not known. The sample comprised PBMCs or a T cell subset sorted from them (not recorded which). V gene TRBV20-1 combines with J gene TRBJ2-3, with D possibly being TRBD2 (5 bases). In nucleotides, the CDR3 is TGCAGTGCTCCCGGACCGGGGGATACGCAGTATTTT. It encodes CSAPGPGDTQYF.